Detailed here is one T cell receptor (beta chain). No antigen is known for it. This CDR3 is built from 14 residues. The germline gives CDR1 SGHDN, CDR2 FVKESK. V was clipped by 1 base and J by 7 bases, with 10 bases between them. Total RNA amounts of at least 5.5 micrograms were extracted per sample. The sample belongs to a study of blood T cells in healthy people across ages. The study's findings and limits: Estimated diversity across one million T cells was deemed an underestimate. PBMCs left unsorted prevented a conclusive naive versus antigen-experienced comparison.

A second 7 to 11 cycle PCR used barcoded and J-beta primers. TCRdb fed the 5' RACE reads into MiXCR, producing one record per CDR3 protein. Of 1.5 million or so distinct CDR3 sequences listed, around 39% were seen once; the top ten hold roughly 7.9%. Sequencing input: blood. The chain uses TRBV14 and TRBJ2-2, with a possible D match to TRBD2 (5 bases). This sequence was found in a woman younger than 30 in good health. CDR3 DNA: TGTGCCAGCAGCCAAGTCAACGGGGTCGGGGAGCTGTTTTTT. Its translation: CASSQVNGVGELFF.